This T cell receptor beta chain was sequenced during a study of T cell changes during pregnancy in multiple sclerosis. Using immunoSEQ multiplex PCR, the repertoire was profiled, and TCRdb retains in-frame clones only, with some absent. Of about 66,000 clones in the sample, more than 85% are singletons; the top ten hold around 5.2%. The CDR3 is made up of 15 amino acids. V shed 6 bases, J shed 2 bases, and the junction held 4 bases outside the gene matches. Germline V gene data show CDR1 as MNHEY and CDR2 as SMNVEV (reference sequence). J is TRBJ2-1 and V is TRBV27, with TRBD2 matching over 10 bases. The material was CD8+ T cells from peripheral blood mononuclear cells, obtained before pregnancy. This clonotype was obtained from a female donor with multiple sclerosis, enrolled in a pregnancy study. This CDR3 reads CASRLAGGPYNEQFF. The CDR3 DNA sequence: TGTGCCAGCAGGTTAGCGGGGGGCCCCTACAATGAGCAGTTCTTC.